The source of this T cell receptor beta chain is a study of graft-versus-host responses after intestinal transplantation. The repertoire was sequenced with immunoSEQ multiplex PCR; TCRdb's copy has only in-frame clones and lacks some. The profile shows approximately 39,000 clones, approximately 94% of them singletons. Germline V gives CDR1 MNHNS, CDR2 SASEGT. The ends were cut back, 4 bases at V and 6 bases at J, with 14 bases in the middle. The CDR3 consists of 14 residues. About this clone: Its matching antigen is unknown.

The sequence was obtained from a human donor who was the organ donor for an intestinal transplant. The sequences come from unstimulated CD4+ T cells sorted from spleen or lymph node cells, collected before transplant. This rearrangement joins TRBV6-1 to TRBJ2-3; D not certain. CDR3 bases: TGTGCCAGCAGTGCGACTGGGGTAGGTGATACGCAGTATTTT. It translates to CASSATGVGDTQYF.